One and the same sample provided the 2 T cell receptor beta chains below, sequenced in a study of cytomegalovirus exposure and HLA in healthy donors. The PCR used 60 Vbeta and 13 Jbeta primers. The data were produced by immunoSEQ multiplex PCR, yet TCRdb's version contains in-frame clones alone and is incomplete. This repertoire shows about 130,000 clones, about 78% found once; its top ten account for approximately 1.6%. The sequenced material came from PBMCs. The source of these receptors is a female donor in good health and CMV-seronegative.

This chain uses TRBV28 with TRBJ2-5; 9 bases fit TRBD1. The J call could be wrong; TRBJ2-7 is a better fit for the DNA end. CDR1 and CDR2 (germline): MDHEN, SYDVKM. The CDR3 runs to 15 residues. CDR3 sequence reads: CASSLAGTGNYEQYF. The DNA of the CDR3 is TGTGCCAGCAGTTTGGCCGGGACAGGGAACTACGAGCAGTACTTC.

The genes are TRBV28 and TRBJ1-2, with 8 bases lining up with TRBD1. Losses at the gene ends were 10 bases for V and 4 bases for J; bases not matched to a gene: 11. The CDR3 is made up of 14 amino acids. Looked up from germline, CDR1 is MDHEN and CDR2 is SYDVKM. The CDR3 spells CATQFGDRGYGYTF. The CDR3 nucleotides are TGTGCCACCCAATTCGGAGACAGGGGCTATGGCTACACCTTC.